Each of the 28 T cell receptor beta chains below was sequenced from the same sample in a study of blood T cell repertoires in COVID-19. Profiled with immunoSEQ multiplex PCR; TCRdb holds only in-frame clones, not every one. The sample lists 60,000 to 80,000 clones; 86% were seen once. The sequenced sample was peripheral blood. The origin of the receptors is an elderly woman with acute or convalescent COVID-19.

The DNA for the CDR3 is TGCGCCAGCAGCTCTACTAGCGGGGAGGGGGAGACCCAGTACTTC. It is translated as CASSSTSGEGETQYF. V is TRBV5-1 and J is TRBJ2-5; 10 nucleotides align to TRBD2. The CDR3 length is 15 residues. V lost 3 bases and J lost 5; bases outside the gene matches: 7. The germline gives CDR1 SGHRS, CDR2 YFSETQ.

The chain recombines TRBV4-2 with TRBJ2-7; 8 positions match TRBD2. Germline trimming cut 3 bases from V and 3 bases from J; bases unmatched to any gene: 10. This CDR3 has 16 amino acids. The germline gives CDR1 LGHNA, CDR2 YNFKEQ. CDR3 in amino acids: CASSQVSAGDHYEQYF. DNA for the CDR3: TGTGCCAGCAGCCAGGTATCAGCGGGGGATCACTACGAGCAGTACTTC.

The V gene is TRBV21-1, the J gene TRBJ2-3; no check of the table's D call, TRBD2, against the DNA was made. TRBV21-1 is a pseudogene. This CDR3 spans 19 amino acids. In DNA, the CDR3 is TGTGCCAGCAGCAAACGGGGGACTAGCGGGGAGGAGCGCACAGATACGCAGTATTTT. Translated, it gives CASSKRGTSGEERTDTQYF.

CDR3 coding DNA: TGTGCCACCAGCAGAGAACGAGTAGTAGGGAGTAACTATGGCTACACCTTC. Residues: CATSRERVVGSNYGYTF. V is TRBV15 and J is TRBJ1-2; unclear D gene. This CDR3 region has 17 residues. CDR1 is LNHNV and CDR2 is YYDKDF in the germline V gene (reference sequence). The V and J ends lost 0 bases and 1 base respectively, with 15 bases between them. Full variable domain (remainder filled in from reference TRBV15 and TRBJ1-2): DAMVIQNPRYQVTQFGKPVTLSCSQTLNHNVMYWYQQKSSQAPKLLFHYYDKDFNNEADTPDNFQSRRPNTSFCFLDIRSPGLGDTAMYLCATSRERVVGSNYGYTFGSGTRLTVV.

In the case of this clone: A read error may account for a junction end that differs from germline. In DNA, the CDR3 is TGTGCCAGCAGTGAATCCAGACTAGTCTATCACTTC. Residues: CASSESRLVYHF. The chain joins TRBV6-1 to TRBJ2-5, with TRBD2 as a possible D gene (6 bases). The CDR3 totals 12 residues. Germline V gene sequence: CDR1 MNHNS, CDR2 SASEGT.

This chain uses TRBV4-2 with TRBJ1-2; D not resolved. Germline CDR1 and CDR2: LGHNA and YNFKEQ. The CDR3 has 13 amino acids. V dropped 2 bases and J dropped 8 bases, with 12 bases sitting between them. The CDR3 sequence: CASSQYGVPGYTF. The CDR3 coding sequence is TGTGCCAGCAGCCAATACGGGGTACCAGGCTACACCTTC.

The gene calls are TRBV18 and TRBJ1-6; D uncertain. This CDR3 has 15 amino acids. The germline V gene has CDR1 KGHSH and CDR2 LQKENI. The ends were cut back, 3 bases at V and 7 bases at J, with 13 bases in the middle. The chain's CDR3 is CASSPLGSKNSPLHF. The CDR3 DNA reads TGTGCCAGCTCACCCCTCGGTTCGAAAAATTCACCCCTCCACTTT.

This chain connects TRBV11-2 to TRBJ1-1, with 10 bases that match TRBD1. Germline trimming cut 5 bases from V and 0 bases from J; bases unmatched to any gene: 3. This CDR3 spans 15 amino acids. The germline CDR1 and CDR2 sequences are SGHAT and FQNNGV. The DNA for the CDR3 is TGTGCCAGCAGCCGGACAGGGGGGATGAACACTGAAGCTTTCTTT. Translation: CASSRTGGMNTEAFF.

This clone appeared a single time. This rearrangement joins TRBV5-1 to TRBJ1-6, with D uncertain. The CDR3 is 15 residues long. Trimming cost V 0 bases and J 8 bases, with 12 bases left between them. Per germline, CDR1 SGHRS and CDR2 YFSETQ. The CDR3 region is CASSLAGTADSPLHF. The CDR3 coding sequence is TGCGCCAGCAGCTTGGCCGGTACAGCCGATTCACCCCTCCACTTT.

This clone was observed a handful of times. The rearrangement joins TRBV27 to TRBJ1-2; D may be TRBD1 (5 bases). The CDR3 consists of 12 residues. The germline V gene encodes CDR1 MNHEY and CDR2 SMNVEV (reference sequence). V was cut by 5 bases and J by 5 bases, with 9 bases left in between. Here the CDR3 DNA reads TGTGCCAGCAGTATCCAGGGATATGGCTACACCTTC. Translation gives CASSIQGYGYTF.

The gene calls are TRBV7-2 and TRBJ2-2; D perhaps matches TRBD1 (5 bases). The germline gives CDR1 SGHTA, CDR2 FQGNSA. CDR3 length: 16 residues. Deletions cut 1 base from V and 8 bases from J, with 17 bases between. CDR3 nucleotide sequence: TGTGCCAGCAGCTTAGTTTCCTCGGGCCAGGGAGGGGAGCTGTTTTTT. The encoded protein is CASSLVSSGQGGELFF.

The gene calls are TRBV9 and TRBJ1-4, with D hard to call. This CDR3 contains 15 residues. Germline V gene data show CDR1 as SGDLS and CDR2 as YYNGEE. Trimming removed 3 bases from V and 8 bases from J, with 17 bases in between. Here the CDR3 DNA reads TGTGCCAGCAGCGCCTCTCGGGAATGGGAAGAAAAACTGTTTTTT. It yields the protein CASSASREWEEKLFF.

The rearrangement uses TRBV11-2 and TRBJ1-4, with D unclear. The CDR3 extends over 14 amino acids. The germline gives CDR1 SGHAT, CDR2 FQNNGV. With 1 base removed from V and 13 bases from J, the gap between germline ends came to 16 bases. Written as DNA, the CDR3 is TGTGCCAGCAGCTTAGCCAGGACTGAGGCTGGACTGTTTTTT. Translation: CASSLARTEAGLFF.

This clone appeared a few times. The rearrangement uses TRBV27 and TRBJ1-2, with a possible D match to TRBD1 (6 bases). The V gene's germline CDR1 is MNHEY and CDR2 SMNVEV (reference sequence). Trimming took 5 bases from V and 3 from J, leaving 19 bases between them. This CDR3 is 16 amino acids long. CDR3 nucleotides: TGTGCCAGCAGTCCGAGCCGAGACAGGATACACTATGGCTACACCTTC. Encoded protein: CASSPSRDRIHYGYTF.

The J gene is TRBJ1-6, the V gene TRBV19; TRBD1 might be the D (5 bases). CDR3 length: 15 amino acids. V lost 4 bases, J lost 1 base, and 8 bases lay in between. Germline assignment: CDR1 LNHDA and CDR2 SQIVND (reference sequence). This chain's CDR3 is CASSKGWSYNSPLHF. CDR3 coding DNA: TGTGCCAGTAGTAAGGGGTGGTCCTATAATTCACCCCTCCACTTT. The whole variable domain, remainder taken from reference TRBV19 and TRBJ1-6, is DGGITQSPKYLFRKEGQNVTLSCEQNLNHDAMYWYRQDPGQGLRLIYYSQIVNDFQKGDIAEGYSVSREKKESFPLTVTSAQKNPTAFYLCASSKGWSYNSPLHFGNGTRLTVT.

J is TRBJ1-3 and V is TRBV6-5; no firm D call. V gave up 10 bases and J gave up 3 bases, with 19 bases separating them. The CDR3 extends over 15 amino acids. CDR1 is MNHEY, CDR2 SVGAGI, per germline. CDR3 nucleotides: TGTGCCACCCGCCGGGAATCCGGGCTTGGAAACACCATATATTTT. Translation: CATRRESGLGNTIYF.

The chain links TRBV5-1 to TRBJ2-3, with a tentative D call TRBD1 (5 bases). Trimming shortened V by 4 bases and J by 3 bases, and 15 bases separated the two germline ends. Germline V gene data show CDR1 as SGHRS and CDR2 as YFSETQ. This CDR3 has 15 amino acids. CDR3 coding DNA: TGCGCCAGCAGCGTTACAGGTGATTGGACAGATACGCAGTATTTT. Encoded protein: CASSVTGDWTDTQYF.

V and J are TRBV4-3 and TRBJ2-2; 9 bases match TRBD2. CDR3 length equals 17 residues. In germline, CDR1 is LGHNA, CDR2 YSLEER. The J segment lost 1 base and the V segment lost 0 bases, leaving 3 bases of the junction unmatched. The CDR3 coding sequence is TGCGCCAGCAGCCAAGATCTAGCGGGGATGAACACCGGGGAGCTGTTTTTT. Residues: CASSQDLAGMNTGELFF.

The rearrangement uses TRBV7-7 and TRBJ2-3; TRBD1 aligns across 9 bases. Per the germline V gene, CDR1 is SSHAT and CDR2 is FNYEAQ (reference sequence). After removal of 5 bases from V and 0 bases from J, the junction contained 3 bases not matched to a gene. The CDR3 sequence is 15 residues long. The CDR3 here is CASSAGTGSTDTQYF. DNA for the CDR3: TGTGCCAGCAGCGCCGGGACAGGGAGCACAGATACGCAGTATTTT.

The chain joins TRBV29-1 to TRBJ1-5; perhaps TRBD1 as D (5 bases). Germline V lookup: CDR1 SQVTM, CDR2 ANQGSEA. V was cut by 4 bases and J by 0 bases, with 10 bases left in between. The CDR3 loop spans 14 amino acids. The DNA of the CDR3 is TGCAGCGTTGGTGCAGGGTATAGCAATCAGCCCCAGCATTTT. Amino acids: CSVGAGYSNQPQHF. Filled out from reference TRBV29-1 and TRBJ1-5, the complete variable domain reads SAVISQKPSRDICQRGTSLTIQCQVDSQVTMMFWYRQQPGQSLTLIATANQGSEATYESGFVIDKFPISRPNLTFSTLTVSNMSPEDSSIYLCSVGAGYSNQPQHFGDGTRLSIL.

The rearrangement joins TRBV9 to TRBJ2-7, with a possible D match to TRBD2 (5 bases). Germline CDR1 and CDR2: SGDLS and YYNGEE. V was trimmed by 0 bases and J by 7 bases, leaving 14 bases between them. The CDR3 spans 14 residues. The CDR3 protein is CASSVAGIGGEQYF. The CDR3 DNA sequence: TGTGCCAGCAGCGTAGCCGGGATCGGTGGTGAGCAGTACTTC. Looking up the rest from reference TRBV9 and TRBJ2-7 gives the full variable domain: DSGVTQTPKHLITATGQRVTLRCSPRSGDLSVYWYQQSLDQGLQFLIQYYNGEERAKGNILERFSAQQFPDLHSELNLSSLELGDSALYFCASSVAGIGGEQYFGPGTRLTVT.

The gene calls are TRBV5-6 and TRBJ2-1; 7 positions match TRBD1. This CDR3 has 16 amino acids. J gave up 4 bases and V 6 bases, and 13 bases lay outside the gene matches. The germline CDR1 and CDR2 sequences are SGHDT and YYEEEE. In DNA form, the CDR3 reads TGTGCCAGCACCACTAATACGGGACAGTCTTACAATGAGCAGTTCTTC. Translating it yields CASTTNTGQSYNEQFF.

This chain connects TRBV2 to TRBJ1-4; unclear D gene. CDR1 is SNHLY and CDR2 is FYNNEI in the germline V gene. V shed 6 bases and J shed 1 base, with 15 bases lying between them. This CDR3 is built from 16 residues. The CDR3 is CASRAWEGGTNEKLFF. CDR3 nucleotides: TGTGCCAGCAGGGCCTGGGAAGGAGGAACTAATGAAAAACTGTTTTTT.

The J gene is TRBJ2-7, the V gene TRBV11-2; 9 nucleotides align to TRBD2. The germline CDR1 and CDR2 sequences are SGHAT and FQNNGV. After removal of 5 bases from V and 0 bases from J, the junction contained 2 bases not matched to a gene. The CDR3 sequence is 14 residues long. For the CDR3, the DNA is TGTGCCAGCAGCCTTAGCGGGAGCTCCTACGAGCAGTACTTC. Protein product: CASSLSGSSYEQYF.

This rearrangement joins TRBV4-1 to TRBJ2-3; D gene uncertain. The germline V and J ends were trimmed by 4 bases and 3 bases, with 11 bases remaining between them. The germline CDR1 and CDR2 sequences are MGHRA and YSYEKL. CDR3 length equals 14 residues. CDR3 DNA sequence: TGCGCCAGCAGCCTCCTCCCAGGAACAGATACGCAGTATTTT. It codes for CASSLLPGTDTQYF.

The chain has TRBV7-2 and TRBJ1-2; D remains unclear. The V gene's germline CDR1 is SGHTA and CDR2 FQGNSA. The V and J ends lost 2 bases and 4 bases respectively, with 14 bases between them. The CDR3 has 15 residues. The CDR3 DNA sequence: TGTGCCAGCAGCTTACCTCCTTCGGGGAGCTATGGCTACACCTTC. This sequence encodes CASSLPPSGSYGYTF.

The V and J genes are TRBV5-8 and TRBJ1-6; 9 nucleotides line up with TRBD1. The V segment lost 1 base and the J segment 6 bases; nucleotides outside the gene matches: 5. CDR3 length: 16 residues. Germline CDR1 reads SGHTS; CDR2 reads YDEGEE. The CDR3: CASSLNGDRANSPLHF. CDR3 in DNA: TGTGCCAGCAGCTTGAACGGGGACAGGGCTAATTCACCCCTCCACTTT.

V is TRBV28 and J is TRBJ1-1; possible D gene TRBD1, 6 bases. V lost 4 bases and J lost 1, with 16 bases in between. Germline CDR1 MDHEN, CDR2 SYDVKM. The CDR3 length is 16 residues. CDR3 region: CASSSPGHSTNTEAFF. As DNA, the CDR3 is TGTGCCAGCAGTTCTCCGGGACACTCAACGAACACTGAAGCTTTCTTT. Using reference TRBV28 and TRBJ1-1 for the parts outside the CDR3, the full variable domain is DVKVTQSSRYLVKRTGEKVFLECVQDMDHENMFWYRQDPGLGLRLIYFSYDVKMKEKGDIPEGYSVSREKKERFSLILESASTNQTSMYLCASSSPGHSTNTEAFFGQGTRLTVV.